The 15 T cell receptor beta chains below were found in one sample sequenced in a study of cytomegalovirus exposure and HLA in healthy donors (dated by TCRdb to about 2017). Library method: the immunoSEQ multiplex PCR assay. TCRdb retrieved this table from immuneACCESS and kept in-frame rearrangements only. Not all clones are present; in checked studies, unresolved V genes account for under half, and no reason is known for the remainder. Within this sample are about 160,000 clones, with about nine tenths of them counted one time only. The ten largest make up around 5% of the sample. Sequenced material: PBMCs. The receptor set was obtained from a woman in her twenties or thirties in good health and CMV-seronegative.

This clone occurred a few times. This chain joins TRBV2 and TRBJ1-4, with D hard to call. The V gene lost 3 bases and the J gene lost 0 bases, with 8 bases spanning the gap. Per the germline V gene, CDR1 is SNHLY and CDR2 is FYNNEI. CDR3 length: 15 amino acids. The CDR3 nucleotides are TGTGCCAGCAGTGAGGACCGTACAACTAATGAAAAACTGTTTTTT. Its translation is CASSEDRTTNEKLFF.

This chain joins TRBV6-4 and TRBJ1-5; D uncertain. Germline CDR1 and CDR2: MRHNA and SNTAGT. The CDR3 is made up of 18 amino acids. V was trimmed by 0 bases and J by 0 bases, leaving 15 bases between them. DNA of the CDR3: TGTGCCAGCAGTGACTCTGTTCAGGCGGTAAATAGCAATCAGCCCCAGCATTTT. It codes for CASSDSVQAVNSNQPQHF.

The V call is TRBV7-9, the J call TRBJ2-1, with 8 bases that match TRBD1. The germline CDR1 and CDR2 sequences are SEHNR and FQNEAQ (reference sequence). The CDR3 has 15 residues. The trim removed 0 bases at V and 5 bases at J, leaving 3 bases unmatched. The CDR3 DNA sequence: TGTGCCAGCAGCTTAGCTCAGGGGGCCAACAATGAGCAGTTCTTC. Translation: CASSLAQGANNEQFF.

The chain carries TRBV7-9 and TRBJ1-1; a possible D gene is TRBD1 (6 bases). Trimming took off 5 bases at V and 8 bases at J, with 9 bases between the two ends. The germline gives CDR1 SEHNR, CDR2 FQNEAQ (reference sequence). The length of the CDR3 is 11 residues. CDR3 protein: CASSRTVEAFF. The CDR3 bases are TGTGCCAGCAGCCGGACAGTAGAAGCTTTCTTT.

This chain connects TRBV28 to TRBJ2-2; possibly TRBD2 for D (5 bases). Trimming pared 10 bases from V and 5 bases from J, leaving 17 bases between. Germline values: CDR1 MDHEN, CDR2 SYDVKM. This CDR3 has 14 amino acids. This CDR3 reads CATQAGVITGELFF. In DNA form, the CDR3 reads TGTGCCACTCAGGCGGGCGTAATTACCGGGGAGCTGTTTTTT.

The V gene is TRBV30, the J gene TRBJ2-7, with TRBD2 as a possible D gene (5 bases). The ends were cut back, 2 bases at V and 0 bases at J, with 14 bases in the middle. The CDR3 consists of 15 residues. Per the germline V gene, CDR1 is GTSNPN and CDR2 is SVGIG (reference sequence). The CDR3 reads CAWSTDLSHSYEQYF. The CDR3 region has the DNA TGTGCCTGGAGTACGGACTTGTCCCACTCCTACGAGCAGTACTTC. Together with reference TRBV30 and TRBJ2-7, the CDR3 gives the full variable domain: SQTIHQWPATLVQPVGSPLSLECTVEGTSNPNLYWYRQAAGRGLQLLFYSVGIGQISSEVPQNLSASRPQDRQFILSSKKLLLSDSGFYLCAWSTDLSHSYEQYFGPGTRLTVT.

The CDR3 DNA reads as TGTGCCAGCAGCTTGACTAGCGGGAGGCACGAGCAGTACTTC. Residues: CASSLTSGRHEQYF. The genes are TRBV7-2 and TRBJ2-7, with 13 bases that match TRBD2. This CDR3 region has 14 residues. Germline lookup yields CDR1 SGHTA and CDR2 FQGNSA. Losses at the gene ends were 3 bases for V and 5 bases for J; bases not matched to a gene: 1.

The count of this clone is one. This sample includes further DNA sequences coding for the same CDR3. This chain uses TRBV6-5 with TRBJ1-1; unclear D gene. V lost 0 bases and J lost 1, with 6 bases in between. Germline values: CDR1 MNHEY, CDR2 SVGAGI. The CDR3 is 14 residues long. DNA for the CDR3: TGTGCCAGCAGTTACTCGCAAGCGAACACTGAAGCTTTCTTT. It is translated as CASSYSQANTEAFF.

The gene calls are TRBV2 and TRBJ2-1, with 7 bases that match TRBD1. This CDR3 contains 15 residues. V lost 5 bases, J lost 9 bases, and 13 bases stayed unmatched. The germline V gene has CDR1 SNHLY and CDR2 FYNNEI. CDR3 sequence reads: CASSPTGSPTGEQFF. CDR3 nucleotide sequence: TGTGCCAGCAGTCCGACAGGGTCCCCTACAGGTGAGCAGTTCTTC.

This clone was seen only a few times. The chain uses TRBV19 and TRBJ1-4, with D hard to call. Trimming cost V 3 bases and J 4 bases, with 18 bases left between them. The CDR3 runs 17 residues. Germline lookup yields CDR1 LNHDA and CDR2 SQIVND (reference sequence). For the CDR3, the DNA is TGTGCCAGTAGTATGAAGGCAGTGCCCCCGTTTAATGAAAAACTGTTTTTT. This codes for CASSMKAVPPFNEKLFF.

CDR3 residues: CASSLTVREQYF. The DNA for the CDR3 is TGTGCCAGCAGCTTAACAGTCCGGGAGCAGTACTTC. This chain connects TRBV7-9 to TRBJ2-7; the D is unclear. This CDR3 is built from 12 residues. Germline V CDR1 and CDR2: SEHNR, FQNEAQ (reference sequence). V gave up 2 bases and J gave up 7 bases, with 9 bases separating them.

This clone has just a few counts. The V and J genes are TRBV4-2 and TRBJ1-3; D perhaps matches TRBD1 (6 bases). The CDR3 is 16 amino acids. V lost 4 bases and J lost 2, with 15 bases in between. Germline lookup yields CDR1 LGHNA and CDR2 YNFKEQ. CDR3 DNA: TGTGCCAGCAGCCTAAACAGGGAATTAACTGGAAACACCATATATTTT. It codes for CASSLNRELTGNTIYF.

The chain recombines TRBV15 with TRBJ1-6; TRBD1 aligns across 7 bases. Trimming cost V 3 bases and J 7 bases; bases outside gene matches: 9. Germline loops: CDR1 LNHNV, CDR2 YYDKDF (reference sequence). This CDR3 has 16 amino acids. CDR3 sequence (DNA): TGTGCCACCAGCAGCCCGGACAGGTATGGGAATTCACCCCTCCACTTT. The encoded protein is CATSSPDRYGNSPLHF.

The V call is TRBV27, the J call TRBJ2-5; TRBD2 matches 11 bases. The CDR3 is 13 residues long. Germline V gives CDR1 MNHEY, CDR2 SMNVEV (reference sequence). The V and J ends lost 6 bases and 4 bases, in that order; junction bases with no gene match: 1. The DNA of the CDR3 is TGTGCCAGCAGAGGACTAGCGGGAGAGACCCAGTACTTC. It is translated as CASRGLAGETQYF.

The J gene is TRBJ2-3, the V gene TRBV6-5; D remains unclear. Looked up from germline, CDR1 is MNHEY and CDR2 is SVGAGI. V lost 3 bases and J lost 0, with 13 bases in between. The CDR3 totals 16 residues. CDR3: CASSYSRKTSTDTQYF. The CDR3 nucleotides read TGTGCCAGCAGTTATTCGAGGAAGACAAGCACAGATACGCAGTATTTT.